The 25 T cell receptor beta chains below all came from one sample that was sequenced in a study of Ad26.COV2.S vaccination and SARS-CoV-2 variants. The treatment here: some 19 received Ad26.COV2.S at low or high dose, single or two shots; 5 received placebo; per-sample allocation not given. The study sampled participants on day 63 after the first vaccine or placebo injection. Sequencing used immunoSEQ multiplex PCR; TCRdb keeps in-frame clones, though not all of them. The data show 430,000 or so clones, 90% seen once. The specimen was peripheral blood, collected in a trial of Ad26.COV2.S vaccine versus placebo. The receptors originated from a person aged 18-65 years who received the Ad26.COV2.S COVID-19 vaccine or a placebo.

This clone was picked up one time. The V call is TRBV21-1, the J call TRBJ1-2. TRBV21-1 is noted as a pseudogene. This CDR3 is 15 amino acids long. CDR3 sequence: CASSKQDLPSDGYTF. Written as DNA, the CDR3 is TGTGCCAGCAGCAAACAGGACCTCCCAAGCGATGGCTACACCTTC.

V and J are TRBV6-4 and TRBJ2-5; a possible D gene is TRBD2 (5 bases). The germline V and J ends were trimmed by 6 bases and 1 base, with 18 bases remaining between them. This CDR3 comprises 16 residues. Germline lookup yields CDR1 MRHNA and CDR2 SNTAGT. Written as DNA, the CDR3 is TGTGCCAGCAGGCCGGGATATGGCGGACTCCAAGAGACCCAGTACTTC. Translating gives CASRPGYGGLQETQYF.

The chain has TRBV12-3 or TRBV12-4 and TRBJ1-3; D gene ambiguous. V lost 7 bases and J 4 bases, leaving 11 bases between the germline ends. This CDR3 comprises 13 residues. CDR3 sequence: CASIIRGGNTIYF. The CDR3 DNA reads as TGTGCCAGCATCATCCGAGGAGGAAACACCATATATTTT.

The DNA for the CDR3 is TGTGCCAGCCAAAGGGGGCTGGCGGGTAGGACTGAAGCTTTCTTT. Its translation is CASQRGLAGRTEAFF. The chain uses TRBV7-8 and TRBJ1-1, with TRBD1 identical over 7 bases. Germline trimming cut 8 bases from V and 5 bases from J; bases unmatched to any gene: 14. Germline V CDR1 and CDR2: SGHVS, FQNEAQ. There are 15 residues in the CDR3.

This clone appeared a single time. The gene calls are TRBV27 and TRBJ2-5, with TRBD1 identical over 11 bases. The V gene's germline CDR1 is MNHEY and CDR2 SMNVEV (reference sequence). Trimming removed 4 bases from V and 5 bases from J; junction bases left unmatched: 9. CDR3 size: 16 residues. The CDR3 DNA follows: TGTGCCAGCAGTTCAACCCGGACAGGGGGCAGGGAGACCCAGTACTTC. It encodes CASSSTRTGGRETQYF.

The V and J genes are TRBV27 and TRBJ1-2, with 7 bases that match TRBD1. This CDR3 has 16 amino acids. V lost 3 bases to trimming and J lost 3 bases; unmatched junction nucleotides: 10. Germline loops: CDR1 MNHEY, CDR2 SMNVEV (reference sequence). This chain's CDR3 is CASSLYDRDKHYGYTF. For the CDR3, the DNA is TGTGCCAGCAGTTTGTACGACAGGGACAAGCACTATGGCTACACCTTC.

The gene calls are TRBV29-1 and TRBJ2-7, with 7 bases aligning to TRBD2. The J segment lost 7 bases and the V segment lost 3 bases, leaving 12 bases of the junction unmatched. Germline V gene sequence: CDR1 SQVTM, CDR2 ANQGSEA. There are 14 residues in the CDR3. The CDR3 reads CSVEGTSREGEQYF. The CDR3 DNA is TGCAGCGTTGAGGGTACTAGCAGGGAGGGGGAGCAGTACTTC.

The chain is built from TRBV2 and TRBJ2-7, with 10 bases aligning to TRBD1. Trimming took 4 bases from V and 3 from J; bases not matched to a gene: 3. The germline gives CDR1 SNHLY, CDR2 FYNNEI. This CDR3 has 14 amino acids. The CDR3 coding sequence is TGTGCCAGCAGTGGACAGGGGGCCGTCTACGAGCAGTACTTC. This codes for CASSGQGAVYEQYF.

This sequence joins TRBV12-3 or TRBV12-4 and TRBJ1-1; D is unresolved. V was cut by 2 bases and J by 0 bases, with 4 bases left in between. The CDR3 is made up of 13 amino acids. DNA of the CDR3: TGTGCCAGCAGTTTAATTTTGAACACTGAAGCTTTCTTT. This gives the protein CASSLILNTEAFF.

CDR3: CASSQRQGKSGYGYTF. The CDR3 DNA reads TGTGCCAGCAGCCAAAGACAGGGAAAAAGCGGCTATGGCTACACCTTC. The chain carries TRBV14 and TRBJ1-2, with 7 bases identical to TRBD1. J gave up 4 bases and V 2 bases, and 10 bases lay outside the gene matches. The germline V gene has CDR1 SGHDN and CDR2 FVKESK. CDR3 length: 16 amino acids.

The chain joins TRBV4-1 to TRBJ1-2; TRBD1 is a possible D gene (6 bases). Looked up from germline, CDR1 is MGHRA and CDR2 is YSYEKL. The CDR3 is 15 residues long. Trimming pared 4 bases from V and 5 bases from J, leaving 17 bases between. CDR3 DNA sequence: TGCGCCAGCAGCCCTAACTTTCAGGGGTCTTATGGCTACACCTTC. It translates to CASSPNFQGSYGYTF.

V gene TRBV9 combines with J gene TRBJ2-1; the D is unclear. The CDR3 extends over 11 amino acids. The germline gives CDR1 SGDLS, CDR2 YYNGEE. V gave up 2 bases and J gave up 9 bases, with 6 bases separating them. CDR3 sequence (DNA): TGTGCCAGCAGCGTTGGGGTTGAGCAGTTCTTC. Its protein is CASSVGVEQFF. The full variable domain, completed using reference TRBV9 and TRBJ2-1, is DSGVTQTPKHLITATGQRVTLRCSPRSGDLSVYWYQQSLDQGLQFLIQYYNGEERAKGNILERFSAQQFPDLHSELNLSSLELGDSALYFCASSVGVEQFFGPGTRLTVL.

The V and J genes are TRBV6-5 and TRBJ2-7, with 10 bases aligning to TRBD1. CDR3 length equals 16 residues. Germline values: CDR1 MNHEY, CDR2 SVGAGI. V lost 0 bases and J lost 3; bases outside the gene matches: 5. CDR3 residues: CASSYSMTGGIYEQYF. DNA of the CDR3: TGTGCCAGCAGTTACTCGATGACAGGGGGCATCTACGAGCAGTACTTC.

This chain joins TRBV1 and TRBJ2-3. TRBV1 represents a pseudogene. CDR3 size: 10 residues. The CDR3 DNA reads TGCACCAGCAGCCATGGAACGCAGTATTTT. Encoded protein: CTSSHGTQYF.

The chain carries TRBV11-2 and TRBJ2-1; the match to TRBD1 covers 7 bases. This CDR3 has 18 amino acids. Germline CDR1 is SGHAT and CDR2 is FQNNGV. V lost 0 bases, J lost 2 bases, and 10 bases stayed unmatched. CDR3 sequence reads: CASSLDSAGGYTYNEQFF. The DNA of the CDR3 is TGTGCCAGCAGCTTAGATTCGGCAGGGGGATACACCTACAATGAGCAGTTCTTC.

CDR3 coding DNA: TGTGCCAGCTCACCGCCCCGACTAGCGGGAGTCCCTGAAACTAATGAGCAGTTCTTC. It is translated as CASSPPRLAGVPETNEQFF. The rearrangement uses TRBV18 and TRBJ2-1; the match to TRBD2 covers 12 bases. V lost 3 bases and J lost 7; bases outside the gene matches: 16. CDR3 length: 19 residues. Germline values: CDR1 KGHSH, CDR2 LQKENI.

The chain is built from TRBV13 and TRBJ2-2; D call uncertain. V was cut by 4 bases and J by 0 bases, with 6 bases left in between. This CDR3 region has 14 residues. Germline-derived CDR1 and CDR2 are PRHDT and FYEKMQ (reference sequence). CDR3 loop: CASSSGSNTGELFF. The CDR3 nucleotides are TGTGCCAGCAGCTCCGGATCGAACACCGGGGAGCTGTTTTTT.

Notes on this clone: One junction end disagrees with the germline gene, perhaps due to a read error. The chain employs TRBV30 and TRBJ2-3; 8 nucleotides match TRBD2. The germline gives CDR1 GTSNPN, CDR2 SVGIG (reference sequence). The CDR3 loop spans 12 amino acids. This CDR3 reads CACRNPGGRMNF. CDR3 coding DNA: TGTGCCTGCCGAAACCCGGGAGGGCGCATGAATTTT.

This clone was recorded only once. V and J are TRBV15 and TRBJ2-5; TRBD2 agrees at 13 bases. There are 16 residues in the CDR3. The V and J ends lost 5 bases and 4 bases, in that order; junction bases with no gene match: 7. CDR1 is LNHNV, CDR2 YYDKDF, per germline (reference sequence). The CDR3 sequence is CATSGRTSGRGETQYF. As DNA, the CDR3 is TGTGCCACCAGCGGTAGGACTAGCGGGAGAGGAGAGACCCAGTACTTC. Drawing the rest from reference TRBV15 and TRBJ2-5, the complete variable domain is DAMVIQNPRYQVTQFGKPVTLSCSQTLNHNVMYWYQQKSSQAPKLLFHYYDKDFNNEADTPDNFQSRRPNTSFCFLDIRSPGLGDTAMYLCATSGRTSGRGETQYFGPGTRLLVL.

The CDR3 is CASSALGEQDYGYTF. CDR3 DNA sequence: TGCGCCAGCAGTGCGCTTGGGGAGCAAGACTATGGCTACACCTTC. V gene TRBV10-2 combines with J gene TRBJ1-2, with D unresolved. The CDR3 extends over 15 amino acids. The V end was cut by 4 bases, the J end by 3 bases, with 15 bases between. Germline V gene lookup returns CDR1 WSHSY and CDR2 SAAADI.

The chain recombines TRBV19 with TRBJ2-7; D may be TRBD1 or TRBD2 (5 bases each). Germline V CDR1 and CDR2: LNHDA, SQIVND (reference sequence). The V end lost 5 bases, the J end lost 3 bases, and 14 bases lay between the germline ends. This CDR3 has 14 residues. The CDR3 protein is CASSVGGGDYEQYF. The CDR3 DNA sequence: TGTGCCAGTAGTGTTGGGGGTGGTGACTACGAGCAGTACTTC. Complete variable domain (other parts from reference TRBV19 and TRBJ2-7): DGGITQSPKYLFRKEGQNVTLSCEQNLNHDAMYWYRQDPGQGLRLIYYSQIVNDFQKGDIAEGYSVSREKKESFPLTVTSAQKNPTAFYLCASSVGGGDYEQYFGPGTRLTVT.

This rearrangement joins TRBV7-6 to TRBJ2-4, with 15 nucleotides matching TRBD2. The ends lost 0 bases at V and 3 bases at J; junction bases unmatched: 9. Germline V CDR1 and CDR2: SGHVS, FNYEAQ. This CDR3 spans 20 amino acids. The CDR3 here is CASSLAPGLAGGAGKNIQYF. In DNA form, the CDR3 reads TGTGCCAGCAGCTTAGCCCCTGGACTAGCGGGAGGGGCAGGCAAAAACATTCAGTACTTC. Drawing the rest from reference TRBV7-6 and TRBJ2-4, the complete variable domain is GAGVSQSPRYKVTKRGQDVALRCDPISGHVSLYWYRQALGQGPEFLTYFNYEAQQDKSGLPNDRFSAERPEGSISTLTIQRTEQRDSAMYRCASSLAPGLAGGAGKNIQYFGAGTRLSVL.

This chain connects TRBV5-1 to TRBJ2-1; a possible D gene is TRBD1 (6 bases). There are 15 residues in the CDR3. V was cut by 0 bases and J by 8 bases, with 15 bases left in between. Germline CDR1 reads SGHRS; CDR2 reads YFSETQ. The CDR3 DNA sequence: TGCGCCAGCAGCTTGGGACAGGTATTAATCTATGAGCAGTTCTTC. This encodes CASSLGQVLIYEQFF.

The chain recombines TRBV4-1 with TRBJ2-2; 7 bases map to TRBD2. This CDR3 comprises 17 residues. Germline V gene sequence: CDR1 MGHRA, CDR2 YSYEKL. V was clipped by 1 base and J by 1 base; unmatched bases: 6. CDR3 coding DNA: TGCGCCAGCAGCCAAGTTAGAGCTAGCGGGAACACCGGGGAGCTGTTTTTT. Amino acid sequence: CASSQVRASGNTGELFF.

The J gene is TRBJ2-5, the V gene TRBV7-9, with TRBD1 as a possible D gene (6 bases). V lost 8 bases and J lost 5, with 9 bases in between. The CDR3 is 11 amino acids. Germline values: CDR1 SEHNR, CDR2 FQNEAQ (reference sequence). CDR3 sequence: CASPQGETQYF. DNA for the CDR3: TGTGCCAGCCCCCAGGGGGAGACCCAGTACTTC.